The clone carrying this T cell receptor (beta chain) was recorded a few times. Its antigen remains unknown. This record belongs to a study of CD8 T cells in ankylosing spondylitis. Findings and limits, study-wide: Characteristic of ankylosing spondylitis blood, it appeared, was a TCR beta motif comprising eight highly homologous variants.

Using quantitative 5'-RACE with molecular barcodes, the authors made TCR beta libraries. TCRdb processed the 5' RACE reads anew with MiXCR; each CDR3 protein has one entry. Of about 360,000 distinct CDR3 sequences in the sample, more than 20% were seen once. The receptor was isolated from a male donor with ankylosing spondylitis or in good health (not recorded which). What was sequenced was blood, either unsorted or a sorted T cell fraction (not recorded which).

CDR3 bases: TGTGCCACCAGTAATGGGGATAATTCACCCCTCCACTTT. Protein sequence: CATSNGDNSPLHF. V is TRBV24-1 and J is TRBJ1-6; D gene uncertain. This CDR3 contains 13 residues. Germline CDR1 and CDR2: KGHDR and SFDVKD. The V end lost 6 bases, the J end lost 5 bases, and 7 bases lay between the germline ends.